This T cell receptor beta chain was obtained from a study of T cell responses to AZD1222 COVID-19 vaccine. Study-level points and caveats: The donor group comprised mostly white British people and more females; the analysis possibly underestimated clonal diversity. All repertoire sampling was performed exclusively after the peak T cell response.

Some clones are missing from TCRdb's copy, which holds only in-frame ones; the method was immunoSEQ multiplex PCR. The sample records about 67,000 clones, 80% to 85% being singletons. Of note for this clone: Its specificity is unknown.

V trimming: 3 bases; J trimming: 6 bases; junction bases outside the gene matches: 5. Germline V CDR1 and CDR2: LNHNV, YYDKDF (reference sequence). The CDR3 is made up of 15 amino acids. The sequence came from an adult in good health. The gene calls are TRBV15 and TRBJ1-2, with 12 bases aligning to TRBD1. The input for sequencing was peripheral blood, taken on day 0 of AZD1222 vaccination. For the CDR3, the DNA is TGTGCCACCAGCAGGGGACAGGGGGCCCTTGATGGCTACACCTTC. Its protein product is CATSRGQGALDGYTF.